These 5 T cell receptor beta chains were sequenced from one sample in a study of blood T cells in healthy people across ages (dated by TCRdb to the mid-2010s). The protocol used for the library was 5' RACE. Sequenced on an Illumina HiSeq 2500. The second PCR ran for roughly 7 to 12 cycles and used a J-beta primer mix along with a sample-barcoded 5' primer. Using fastp at Q25 and MiXCR, TCRdb reprocessed the public reads and kept productive beta chains. Every CDR3 protein is listed once, alongside the most common genes and DNA of its rows. The sample table lists over 750,000 distinct CDR3 sequences, roughly 25% of them with a count of one. The leading ten clones occupy 9.4% of the sample. This sample was shared with a second study, whose subject was T cells of mothers and their children.

The sequencing sample was made of blood. Receptor source: a boy aged 5-17 years in good health.

The chain uses TRBV5-1 and TRBJ2-2; D remains ambiguous. The CDR3 is 14 amino acids. Trimming shortened V by 3 bases and J by 1 base, and 7 bases separated the two germline ends. Germline CDR1 reads SGHRS; CDR2 reads YFSETQ. The CDR3 protein is CASSSKQNTGELFF. The CDR3, as DNA: TGCGCCAGCAGCTCAAAGCAGAACACCGGGGAGCTGTTTTTT.

The chain uses TRBV3-1 and TRBJ2-5; 8 bases are a match to TRBD1. Germline assignment: CDR1 LGHDT and CDR2 YNNKEL (reference sequence). After removal of 0 bases from V and 5 bases from J, the junction contained 8 bases not matched to a gene. CDR3 length: 16 amino acids. For the CDR3, the DNA is TGTGCCAGCAGCCAAGATAACCAGGGGGCGTTGGAGACCCAGTACTTC. As protein: CASSQDNQGALETQYF.

The chain uses TRBV7-9 and TRBJ2-5; no firm D call. The J call is doubtful: the DNA matches TRBJ2-7 better. Germline V gene sequence: CDR1 SEHNR, CDR2 FQNEAQ (reference sequence). The CDR3 extends over 15 amino acids. CDR3 DNA sequence: TGTGCCAGCAGCCCAAACTCCACAGTATCCTACGAGCAGTACTTC. Residues: CASSPNSTVSYEQYF.

This clonotype came up a few times. The chain carries TRBV28 and TRBJ2-4; D not resolved. Germline V gene sequence: CDR1 MDHEN, CDR2 SYDVKM. Trimming shortened V by 5 bases and J by 10 bases, and 6 bases separated the two germline ends. The CDR3 loop spans 10 amino acids. The CDR3 sequence is CASSRGIQYF. The CDR3 nucleotides are TGTGCCAGCAGTCGAGGTATTCAGTACTTC. Filled out from reference TRBV28 and TRBJ2-4, the complete variable domain reads DVKVTQSSRYLVKRTGEKVFLECVQDMDHENMFWYRQDPGLGLRLIYFSYDVKMKEKGDIPEGYSVSREKKERFSLILESASTNQTSMYLCASSRGIQYFGAGTRLSVL.

The chain recombines TRBV7-9 with TRBJ2-3, with 9 bases identical to TRBD2. Germline V gene data show CDR1 as SEHNR and CDR2 as FQNEAQ (reference sequence). The CDR3 runs to 16 residues. V lost 0 bases, J lost 2 bases, and 3 bases stayed unmatched. The CDR3 nucleotides are TGTGCCAGCAGCTTAGCGCCTAGCGGGAACACAGATACGCAGTATTTT. It translates to CASSLAPSGNTDTQYF.